In this sample, the clone carrying this TCR beta chain turned up a few times. Its antigen is not identified. CDR3 length: 15 amino acids. The V end lost 0 bases, the J end lost 1 base, and 9 bases lay between the germline ends. The V gene's germline CDR1 is LGHNA and CDR2 YSLEER. This sample stems from a study of Ad26.COV2.S vaccination and SARS-CoV-2 variants. Study information: Intramuscularly, Ad26.COV2.S was given either once or twice, 56 days apart.

Generated by immunoSEQ multiplex PCR, the TCRdb table keeps only in-frame clones and is missing some. This sample has 350,000 to 450,000 clones, with 70% to 90% found just once. Treatment in this sample: roughly 18 received Ad26.COV2.S at low or high dose, single or two shots; roughly five received placebo; per-sample allocation not given. Day 63 after the first vaccine or placebo injection was the time point for sampling. Wuhan-strain spike was delivered by a replication-incompetent Ad26 vector. Overall study results and limits: Compared with placebo recipients, vaccine recipients had higher spike-specific TCR breadth. Placebo and vaccine recipients had non-spike TCR breadth that was similar.

This sequence originates from a person between 18 and 65 years old who received the Ad26.COV2.S COVID-19 vaccine or a placebo. The chain has TRBV4-3 and TRBJ2-5; D gene uncertain. The sequences come from peripheral blood, collected in a trial of Ad26.COV2.S vaccine versus placebo. The CDR3: CASSQEARFQETQYF. The DNA for the CDR3 is TGCGCCAGCAGCCAAGAGGCGCGGTTCCAAGAGACCCAGTACTTC.